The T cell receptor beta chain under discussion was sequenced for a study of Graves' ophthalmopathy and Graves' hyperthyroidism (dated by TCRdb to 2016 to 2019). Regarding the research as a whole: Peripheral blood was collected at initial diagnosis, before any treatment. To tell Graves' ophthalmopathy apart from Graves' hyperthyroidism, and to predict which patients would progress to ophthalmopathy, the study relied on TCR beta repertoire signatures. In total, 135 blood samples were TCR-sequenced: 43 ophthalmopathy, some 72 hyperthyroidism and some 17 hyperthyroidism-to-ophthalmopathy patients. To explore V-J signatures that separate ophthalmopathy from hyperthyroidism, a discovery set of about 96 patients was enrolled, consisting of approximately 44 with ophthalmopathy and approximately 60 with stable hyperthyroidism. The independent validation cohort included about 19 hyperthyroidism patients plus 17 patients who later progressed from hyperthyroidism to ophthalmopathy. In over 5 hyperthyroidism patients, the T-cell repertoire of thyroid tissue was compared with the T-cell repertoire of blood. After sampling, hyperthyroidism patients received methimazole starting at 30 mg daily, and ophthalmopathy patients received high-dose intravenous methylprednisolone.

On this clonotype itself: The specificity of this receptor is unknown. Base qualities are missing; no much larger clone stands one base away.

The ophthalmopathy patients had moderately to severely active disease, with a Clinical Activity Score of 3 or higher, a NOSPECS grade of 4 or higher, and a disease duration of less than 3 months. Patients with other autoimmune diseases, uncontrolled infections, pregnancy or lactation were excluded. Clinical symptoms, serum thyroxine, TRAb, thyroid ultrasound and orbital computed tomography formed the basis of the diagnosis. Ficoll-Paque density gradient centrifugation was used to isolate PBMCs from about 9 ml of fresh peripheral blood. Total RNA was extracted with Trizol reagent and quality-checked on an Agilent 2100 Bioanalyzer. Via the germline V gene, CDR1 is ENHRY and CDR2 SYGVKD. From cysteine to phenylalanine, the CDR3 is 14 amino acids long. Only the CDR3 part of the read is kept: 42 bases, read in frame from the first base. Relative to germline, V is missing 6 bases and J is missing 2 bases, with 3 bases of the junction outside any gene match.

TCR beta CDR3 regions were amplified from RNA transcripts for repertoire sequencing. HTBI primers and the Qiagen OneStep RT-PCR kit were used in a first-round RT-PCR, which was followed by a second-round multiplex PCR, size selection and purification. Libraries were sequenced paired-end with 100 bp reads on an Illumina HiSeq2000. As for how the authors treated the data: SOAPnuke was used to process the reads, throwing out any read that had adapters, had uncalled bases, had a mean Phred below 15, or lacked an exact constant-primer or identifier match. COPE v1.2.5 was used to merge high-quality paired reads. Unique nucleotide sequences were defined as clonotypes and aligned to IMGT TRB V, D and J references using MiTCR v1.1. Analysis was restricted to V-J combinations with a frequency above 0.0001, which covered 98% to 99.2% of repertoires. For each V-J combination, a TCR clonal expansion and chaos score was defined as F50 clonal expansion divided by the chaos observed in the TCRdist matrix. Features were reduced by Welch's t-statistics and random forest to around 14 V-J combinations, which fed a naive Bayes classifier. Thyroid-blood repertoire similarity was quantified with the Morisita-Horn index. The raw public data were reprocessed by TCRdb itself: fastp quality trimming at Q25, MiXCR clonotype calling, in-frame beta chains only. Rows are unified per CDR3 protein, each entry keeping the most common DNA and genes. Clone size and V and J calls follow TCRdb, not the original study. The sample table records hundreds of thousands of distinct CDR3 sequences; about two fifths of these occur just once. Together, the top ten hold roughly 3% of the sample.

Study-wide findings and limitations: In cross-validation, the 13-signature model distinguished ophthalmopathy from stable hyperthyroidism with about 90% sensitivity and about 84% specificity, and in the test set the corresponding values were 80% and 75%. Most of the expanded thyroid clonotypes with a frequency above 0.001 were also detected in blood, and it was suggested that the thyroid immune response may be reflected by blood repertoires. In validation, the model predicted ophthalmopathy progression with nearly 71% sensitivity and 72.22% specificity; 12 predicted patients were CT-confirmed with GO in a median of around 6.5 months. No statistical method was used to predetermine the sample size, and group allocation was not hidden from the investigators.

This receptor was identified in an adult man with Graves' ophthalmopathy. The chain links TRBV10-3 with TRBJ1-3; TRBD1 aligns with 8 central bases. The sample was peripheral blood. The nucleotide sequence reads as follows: TGTGCCATCAGCGGACAGGGCGCTGGAAACACCATATATTTT. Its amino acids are CAISGQGAGNTIYF.